This T cell receptor beta chain was recorded in a study of T cells in women clearing cervical HPV infection. A note on this clone: Its antigen remains unknown. The read terminates 3 residues before the CDR3 end, so the remaining end is supplied by the germline J gene.

Average input was roughly 1,200 ng genomic DNA for immunoSEQ TCR beta CDR3 amplification. Clones were sequenced by immunoSEQ multiplex PCR, and TCRdb holds only the in-frame ones, with some missing. The sample shows more than 40,000 clones, and approximately 0.98% sits with its ten largest clones. After removal of 0 bases from V and 5 bases from J, the junction contained 4 bases not matched to a gene. The germline gives CDR1 KGHSH, CDR2 LQKENI. The CDR3 extends over 15 amino acids. Overall study findings and caveats: TRBV6-7 relative abundance averaged around 0.11% in cases and more than 0.15% in controls.

The TCR originated in a woman aged 18 to 75 with a cervical HPV16 infection that either progressed to CIN3+ or cleared (not recorded which). The genes are TRBV18 and TRBJ2-5; the match to TRBD1 covers 9 bases. Sequences were obtained from blood buffy coat. The CDR3 DNA, read in part, is TGTGCCAGCTCACCACCCGGACAGGGGAGCGAGACC. Translation gives CASSPPGQGSET. Given in full, the CDR3 is CASSPPGQGSETQYF.